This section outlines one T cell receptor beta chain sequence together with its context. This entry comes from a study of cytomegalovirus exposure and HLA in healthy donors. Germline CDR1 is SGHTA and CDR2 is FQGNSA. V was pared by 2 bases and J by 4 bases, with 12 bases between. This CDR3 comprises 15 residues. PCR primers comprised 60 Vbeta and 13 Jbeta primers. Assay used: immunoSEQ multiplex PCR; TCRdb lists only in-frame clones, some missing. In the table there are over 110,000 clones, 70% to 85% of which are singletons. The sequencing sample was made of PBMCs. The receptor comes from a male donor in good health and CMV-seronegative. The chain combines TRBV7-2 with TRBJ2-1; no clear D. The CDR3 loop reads CASSLIPQTYNEQFF. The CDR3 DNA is TGTGCCAGCAGCTTAATCCCACAAACATACAATGAGCAGTTCTTC.